Sequencing of this TCR beta chain was carried out in a study of control samples from healthy donors and cancer patients (dated by TCRdb to 2020 to 2022). CDR3 length: 17 amino acids, cysteine to phenylalanine. Only CDR3 DNA remains: 51 bases, in frame from the first base. V is cut back by 0 bases and J by 4 bases, with 11 bases in the junction unmatched. Reading the germline V gene gives CDR1 SGDLS and CDR2 YYNGEE. The library was prepared using the immunoSEQ multiplex PCR assay. Imported from immuneACCESS, the table was reduced by TCRdb to in-frame sequences with V and J called. These copies leave out some clones; in studies compared against another copy, an unresolved V gene accounts for under half, and the cause of the remainder is not known. The sample yields under 450,000 clones; 75% to 95% were counted once. The top ten hold roughly 6.4% of the sample. A remark on this clone: The antigen this receptor binds is unknown. One base away there is no much larger clone; base qualities are not given.

The sequence was obtained from a man aged 40-50 years with head and neck cancer. The sequenced sample was PBMCs. The rearranged segments are TRBV9 and TRBJ2-3; a stretch of 7 junction bases matches TRBD2. In nucleotide form, the sequence is TGTGCCAGCAGCGTAGCTAAGGCGCGGGAGTCGGCAGATACGCAGTATTTT. It specifies CASSVAKARESADTQYF.